This section outlines one T cell receptor beta chain sequence together with its context. As yet, its antigen is unknown. This sample was taken from a study of cytomegalovirus exposure and HLA in healthy donors. On the study more broadly: HLA-typed donors were the source of tens of millions of unique TCRs, which an early data release held.

Study findings and constraints: Donors were assumed by presence/absence analyses to have roughly uniform sequencing depth.

Use of 60 Vbeta and 13 Jbeta primers characterized the PCR. Only in-frame clones appear in the TCRdb table, and some are missing; sequencing was by immunoSEQ multiplex PCR. The table lists fewer than 200,000 clones, approximately 86% of them singletons. This TCR was recovered from a male donor in good health and CMV-seronegative. The material sequenced was PBMCs.

This CDR3 reads CASSLAPGTATEAFF. As DNA, the CDR3 is TGTGCCAGCAGCTTGGCCCCCGGGACAGCCACTGAAGCTTTCTTT. The chain employs TRBV5-4 and TRBJ1-1; 7 nucleotides align to TRBD1. After removal of 0 bases from V and 4 bases from J, the junction contained 6 bases not matched to a gene. Germline V lookup: CDR1 SGHNT, CDR2 YYREEE (reference sequence). The CDR3 is 15 amino acids.